Reported below is one TCR beta chain. Its antigen is not known. These data originate in a study of Ad26.COV2.S vaccination and SARS-CoV-2 variants. The CDR3 contains 14 residues. Germline CDR1 is SGHRS and CDR2 is YFSETQ. V shed 0 bases and J shed 4 bases, with 10 bases lying between them. Using immunoSEQ multiplex PCR, the repertoire was profiled, and TCRdb retains in-frame clones only, with some absent. The sample has some 390,000 clones, roughly 90% seen once. Study-wide points: Once vaccination had occurred, spike-specific CD8+ and CD4+ T cell responses reportedly showed substantial breadth.

Indicated treatment: around 19 received Ad26.COV2.S at low or high dose, single or two shots; five or six received placebo; per-sample allocation not given. At day 63 after the first vaccine or placebo injection, samples were drawn. The sequence came from a person aged 18-65 years who received the Ad26.COV2.S COVID-19 vaccine or a placebo. The chain couples TRBV5-1 to TRBJ1-2, with D perhaps matching TRBD1 (6 bases). The sequencing used peripheral blood, collected in a trial of Ad26.COV2.S vaccine versus placebo. The CDR3 DNA sequence: TGCGCCAGCAGCTTGGCAGGGGACGTCTATGGCTACACCTTC. Protein: CASSLAGDVYGYTF.